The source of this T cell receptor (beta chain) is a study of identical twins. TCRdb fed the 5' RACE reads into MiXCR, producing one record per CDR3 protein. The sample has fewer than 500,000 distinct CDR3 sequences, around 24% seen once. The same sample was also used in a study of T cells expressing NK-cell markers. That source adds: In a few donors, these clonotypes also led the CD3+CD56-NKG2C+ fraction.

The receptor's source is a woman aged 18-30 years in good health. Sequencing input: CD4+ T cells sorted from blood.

The CDR3 nucleotides read TGCGCCAGCAGCCACTTCATTAGCGGGAGGGCCTACAATGAGCAGTTCTTC. Translation: CASSHFISGRAYNEQFF. This rearrangement joins TRBV4-3 to TRBJ2-1, with 11 bases matching TRBD2. This CDR3 has 17 amino acids. Per germline, CDR1 LGHNA and CDR2 YSLEER. After removal of 3 bases from V and 2 bases from J, the junction contained 6 bases not matched to a gene.